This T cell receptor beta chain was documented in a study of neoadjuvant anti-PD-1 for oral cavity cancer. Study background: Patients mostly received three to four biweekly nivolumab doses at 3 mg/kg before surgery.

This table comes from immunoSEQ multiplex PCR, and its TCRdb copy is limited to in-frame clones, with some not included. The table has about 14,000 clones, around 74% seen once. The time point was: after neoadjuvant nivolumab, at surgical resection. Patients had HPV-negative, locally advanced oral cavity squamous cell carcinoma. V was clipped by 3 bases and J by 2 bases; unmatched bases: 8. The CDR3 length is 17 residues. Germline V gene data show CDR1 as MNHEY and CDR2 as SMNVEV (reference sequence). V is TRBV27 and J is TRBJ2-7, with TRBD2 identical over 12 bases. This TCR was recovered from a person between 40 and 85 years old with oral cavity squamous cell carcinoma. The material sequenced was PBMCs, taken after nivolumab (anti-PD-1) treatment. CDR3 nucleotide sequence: TGTGCCAGCAGTTTTCTGACTAGCGGGAGCTCCCCCTACGAGCAGTACTTC. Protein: CASSFLTSGSSPYEQYF.